Included here is one T cell receptor beta chain sequence, with context. There is no known antigen for this receptor. The record has no base qualities; no much larger clone is one base away. TCRbeta CDR3 regions were amplified by multiplexed two-step PCR using Vbeta-specific forward primers and Jbeta-specific reverse primers. TCRbeta libraries were sequenced on an Illumina instrument through the immunoSEQ service. As for the authors' bioinformatics: IMGT annotation was used to assign V, D and J genes, and synthetic CDR3 analogues were used to correct the counts for multiplex PCR bias. Repertoire clonality was computed in the immunoSEQ Analyzer as one minus normalized Shannon entropy. Fisher's exact test with Benjamini-Hochberg false discovery rate control was used to define clonal expansion, with two-tailed P<0.01. In its TCRdb copy, this immuneACCESS table keeps in-frame sequences only and misses some clones. Where compared with another copy, unresolved V genes explain less than half of these, and the others have no known cause. The V and J calls and the clone size are those of that table, but D and trimming were determined from the DNA. The sample data list more than 35,000 clones, and under 95% of these were observed just once. The top ten clones comprise about 0.11% of the sample.

These data originate in a study of regulatory dendritic cells for organ transplantation (dated by TCRdb to about 2017). Study-level background: The TCRbeta repertoires of sorted naive and memory CD4+ and CD8+ T cells were sequenced before and after allostimulation with regulatory or mature dendritic cells.

What the authors observed across the whole study: Naive CD4+ and CD8+ T cells showed highly diverse repertoires, whereas memory cells were less diverse and memory CD8+ cells were the most oligoclonal. Among the resting subsets, memory CD8+ T cells contained the most alloreactive TCR clonotypes. In both subjects, allostimulation led to expansion of memory CD8+ clones, though the expansion induced by regulatory dendritic cells appeared to be more limited than that induced by mature dendritic cells. The authors pointed out considerable heterogeneity between individuals in the alloreactive memory CD8+ T cell pool, and only a couple of subjects were sequenced.

V sheds 4 bases and J sheds 7 bases, leaving 24 bases between their ends. The CDR3 numbers 16 residues from cysteine through phenylalanine. CDR3 DNA only is kept here, 48 bases in frame from base 1. CDR1 and CDR2 are drawn from the germline V gene: SGDLS, YYNGEE. FACS was used to sort CD4+ or CD8+ cells into naive T cells (CD45RA+) and memory T cells (CD45RO+). The T cells used for TCR sequencing were obtained from a couple of healthy control subjects. Unstimulated sorted T cell subsets were used as baseline controls for the mixed lymphocyte reactions. The Qiagen DNeasy Blood & Tissue Kit was used for extraction of genomic DNA.

Recombination joined TRBV9 with TRBJ2-7, with a weak D call of TRBD2 (6 bases match). The sequenced sample was naive CD8+ T cells from blood. Explained via the paper, the cell subset or site label denotes: CD45RA+ naive T cells. This TCR came from a human donor in good health. The DNA sequence is as follows: TGTGCCAGCAGCCCCGGGGGTATCGGGTGGTCGGAGGAGCAGTACTTC. The translation is CASSPGGIGWSEEQYF. Extended through the reference TRBV9 and TRBJ2-7 proteins, this CDR3 yields the full variable domain: DSGVTQTPKHLITATGQRVTLRCSPRSGDLSVYWYQQSLDQGLQFLIQYYNGEERAKGNILERFSAQQFPDLHSELNLSSLELGDSALYFCASSPGGIGWSEEQYFGPGTRLTVT.